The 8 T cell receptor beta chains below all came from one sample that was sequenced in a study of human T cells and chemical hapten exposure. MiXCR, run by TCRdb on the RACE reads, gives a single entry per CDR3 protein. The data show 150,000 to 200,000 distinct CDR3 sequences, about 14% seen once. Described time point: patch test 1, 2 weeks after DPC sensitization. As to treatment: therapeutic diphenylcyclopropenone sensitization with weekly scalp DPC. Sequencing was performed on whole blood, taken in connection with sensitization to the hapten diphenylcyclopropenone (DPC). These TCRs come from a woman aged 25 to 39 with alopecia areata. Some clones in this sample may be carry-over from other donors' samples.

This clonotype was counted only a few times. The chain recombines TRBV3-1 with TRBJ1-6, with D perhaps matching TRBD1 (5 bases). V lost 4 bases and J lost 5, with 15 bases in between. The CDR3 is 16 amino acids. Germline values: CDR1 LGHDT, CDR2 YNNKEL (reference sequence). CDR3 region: CASSPNRGGNNSPLHF. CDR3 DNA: TGTGCCAGCAGCCCAAATCGGGGGGGGAATAATTCACCCCTCCACTTT.

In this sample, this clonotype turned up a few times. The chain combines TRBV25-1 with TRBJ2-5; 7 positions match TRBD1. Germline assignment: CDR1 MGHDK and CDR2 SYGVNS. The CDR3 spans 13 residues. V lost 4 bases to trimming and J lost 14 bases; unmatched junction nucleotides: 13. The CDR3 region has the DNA TGTGCCAGCAGTGGGGGACAGTGGGGCGTTTATTACTTC. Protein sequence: CASSGGQWGVYYF.

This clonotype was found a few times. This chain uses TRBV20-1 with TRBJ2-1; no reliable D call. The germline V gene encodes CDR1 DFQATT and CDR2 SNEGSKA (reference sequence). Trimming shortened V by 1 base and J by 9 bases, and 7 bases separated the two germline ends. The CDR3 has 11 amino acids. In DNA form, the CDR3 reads TGCAGTGCTAGAGGGTGGCGTGAGCAGTTCTTC. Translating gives CSARGWREQFF.

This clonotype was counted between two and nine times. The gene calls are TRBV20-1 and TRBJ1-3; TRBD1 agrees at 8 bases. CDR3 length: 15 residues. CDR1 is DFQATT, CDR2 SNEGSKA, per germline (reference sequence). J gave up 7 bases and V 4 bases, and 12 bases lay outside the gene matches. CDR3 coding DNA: TGCAGTGCTACTGAAATAGACAGGGGCTGGAACACCATATATTTT. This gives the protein CSATEIDRGWNTIYF.

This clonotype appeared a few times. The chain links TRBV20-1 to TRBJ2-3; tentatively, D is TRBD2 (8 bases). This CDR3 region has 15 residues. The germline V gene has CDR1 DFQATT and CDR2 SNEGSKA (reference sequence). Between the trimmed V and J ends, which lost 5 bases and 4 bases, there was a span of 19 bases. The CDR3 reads CSAQGEAGVADTQYF. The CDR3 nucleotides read TGCAGTGCTCAGGGGGAAGCGGGAGTAGCAGATACGCAGTATTTT.

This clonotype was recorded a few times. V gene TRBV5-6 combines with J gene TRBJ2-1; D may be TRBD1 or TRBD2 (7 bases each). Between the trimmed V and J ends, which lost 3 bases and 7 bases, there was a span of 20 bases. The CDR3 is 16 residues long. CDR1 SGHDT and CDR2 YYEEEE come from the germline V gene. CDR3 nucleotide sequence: TGTGCCAGCAGCTCGGGAGGCAGGGGGTTTGAAAATGAGCAGTTCTTC. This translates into CASSSGGRGFENEQFF.

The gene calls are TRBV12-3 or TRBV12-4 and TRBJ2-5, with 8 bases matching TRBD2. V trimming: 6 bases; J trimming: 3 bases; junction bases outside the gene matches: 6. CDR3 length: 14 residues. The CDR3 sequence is CASSPSGREETQYF. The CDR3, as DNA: TGTGCCAGCAGCCCTAGCGGGCGAGAAGAGACCCAGTACTTC.

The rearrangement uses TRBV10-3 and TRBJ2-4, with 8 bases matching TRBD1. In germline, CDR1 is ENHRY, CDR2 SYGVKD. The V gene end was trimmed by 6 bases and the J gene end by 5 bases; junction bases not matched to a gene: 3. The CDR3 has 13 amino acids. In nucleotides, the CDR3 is TGTGCCATCAGGCAGGGGGCGGAAAACATTCAGTACTTC. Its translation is CAIRQGAENIQYF.